This T cell receptor beta chain was obtained from a study of shared clonotypes between healthy human individuals. Findings and caveats of the study: Sampling covered nothing but blood. Tissue TCR repertoires likely differ from those found in blood. Donors were few, which limited the genetic and exposure-history diversity represented.

Of note for this clone: Its cognate antigen is unknown.

Germline CDR1 MDHEN, CDR2 SYDVKM. The CDR3 covers 16 residues. V lost 3 bases and J 4 bases, leaving 13 bases between the germline ends. Bulk PBMC genomic DNA spanned ten immunoSEQ deep plates. Sequenced by immunoSEQ multiplex PCR; TCRdb stores in-frame clones only, minus some. In the table there are about half a million clones, around 80% of which are singletons. The sample taken for sequencing was PBMCs. V is TRBV28 and J is TRBJ2-6; possibly TRBD2 for D (6 bases). The TCR sequence derives from a woman aged 40 to 49 in good health. Some clones in this sample may be carry-over from other donors' samples. The CDR3, as DNA: TGTGCCAGCAGTTTTCTCTCCGGGGGAGGGGCCAACGTCCTGACTTTC. It translates to CASSFLSGGGANVLTF.